The sequence of this TCR beta chain was determined in a study of blood T cell repertoires in COVID-19. Overall study: The United States, Italy and Spain supplied acute and convalescent COVID-19 samples. T cells, B-cell-depleted T cells, or PBMCs provided the cDNA or gDNA that served as material.

Germline lookup yields CDR1 LGHDT and CDR2 YNNKEL (reference sequence). The V gene lost 11 bases and the J gene lost 8 bases, with 18 bases spanning the gap. This CDR3 comprises 12 residues. As handled by the study authors: Cell counts per sample came from amplifying reference gene primers. Some clones are missing from TCRdb's copy, which holds only in-frame ones; the method was immunoSEQ multiplex PCR. The DNA gave D and trimming, while V, J and clone size come from that table. This table holds about 66,000 clones, roughly nine tenths found once. This TCR was recovered from a human donor in a cohort sampled during active COVID-19. The sequenced sample was peripheral blood. The rearrangement joins TRBV3-1 (or the pseudogene TRBV3-2) to TRBJ1-2; possible D gene TRBD1, 5 bases. CDR3: CADRGGLVGYTF. The CDR3, as DNA: TGTGCCGACCGTGGGGGACTGGTCGGCTACACCTTC.